This T cell receptor (beta chain) derives from a study of early T cells in non-severe SARS-CoV-2 infection. Researchers tagged individual cDNA molecules with unique molecular identifiers. From the 5' RACE reads, TCRdb called clonotypes with MiXCR, one entry per CDR3 protein. Counted here are some 71,000 distinct CDR3 sequences, 10% to 15% occurring once; the ten biggest clones make up 6% to 7%. This clonotype was counted a few times. Trimming took 1 base from V and 5 from J; bases not matched to a gene: 10. CDR3 length: 20 residues. Germline V lookup: CDR1 LGHNA, CDR2 YSLEER. The V and J genes are TRBV4-3 and TRBJ2-2; 16 bases agree with TRBD2. The specimen sequenced was whole blood. The clonotype comes from an adult who was a healthcare worker with PCR-confirmed SARS-CoV-2 infection or an uninfected control (not recorded which). As DNA, the CDR3 is TGCGCCAGCAGCCAAGTGTCGGGACTAGCGGGAGGGCAACGGACCGGGGAGCTGTTTTTT. The encoded protein is CASSQVSGLAGGQRTGELFF.